This is a list of T cell receptor beta chains from one sample in a study of T cells in Graves' hyperthyroidism and ophthalmopathy. One entry per CDR3 protein results from TCRdb running MiXCR on the multiplex PCR reads. The sample records about 610,000 distinct CDR3 sequences, approximately 16% being singletons. Material: blood. The source of these receptors is a woman aged 40 to 49 with Graves' ophthalmopathy. The CDR3 runs from the conserved cysteine through the conserved F or W. The D gene is left open where the match is weak. The size field is filled for only some rows; it gives once, few, many or a size class.

V gene: TRBV6-1
J gene: TRBJ2-1
D gene: .
clone size: many
CDR3 DNA: TGTGCCAGCAGGCCTCAGGGAGCGACGCATAGTGAGCAGTTCTTC
CDR3 protein: CASRPQGATHSEQFF

V gene: TRBV5-6
J gene: TRBJ2-5
D gene: .
clone size: many
CDR3 DNA: TGTGCCAGCAGCTTGTACTCGGGATCAGAGACCCAGTACTTC
CDR3 protein: CASSLYSGSETQYF

V gene: TRBV18
J gene: TRBJ2-7
D gene: .
clone size: few
CDR3 DNA: TGTGCCAGCTCACCACCGCGGGACCTGGACGAGCAGTACTTC
CDR3 protein: CASSPPRDLDEQYF

V gene: TRBV2
J gene: TRBJ2-2
D gene: TRBD2
clone size: .
CDR3 DNA: TGTGCCAGCGTCGTCACTAGCGGGAGGGCCACCGGGGAGCTGTTTTTT
CDR3 protein: CASVVTSGRATGELFF

V gene: TRBV11-3
J gene: TRBJ2-2
D gene: .
clone size: many
CDR3 DNA: TGTGCCAGCAGCCCACCCGGGGGCAAGAGAGGGGAGCTGTTTTTT
CDR3 protein: CASSPPGGKRGELFF

V gene: TRBV10-3
J gene: TRBJ2-7
D gene: TRBD2
clone size: .
CDR3 DNA: TGTGCCACCCGGGGGGAGGAGGGTTCCGAGCAGTACTTC
CDR3 protein: CATRGEEGSEQYF

V gene: TRBV7-6
J gene: TRBJ1-4
D gene: .
clone size: few
CDR3 DNA: TGTGCCAGCAGCTCCCGGCGAGGAGGTCCCACAACTAATGAAAAACTGTTTTTT
CDR3 protein: CASSSRRGGPTTNEKLFF

V gene: TRBV12-3/TRBV12-4
J gene: TRBJ1-5
D gene: .
clone size: .
CDR3 DNA: TGTGCCAGCAGTTTCGGTCAGGTTAATCAGCCCCAGCATTTT
CDR3 protein: CASSFGQVNQPQHF

V gene: TRBV5-1
J gene: TRBJ1-4
D gene: .
clone size: many
CDR3 DNA: TGCGCCAGCAGCTTCGGCAGATCTAATGAAAAACTGTTTTTT
CDR3 protein: CASSFGRSNEKLFF

V gene: TRBV2
J gene: TRBJ2-7
D gene: TRBD2
clone size: many
CDR3 DNA: TGTGCCAGCAGTCCGGGACTAGCCAACGAGCAGTACTTC
CDR3 protein: CASSPGLANEQYF

V gene: TRBV6-5
J gene: TRBJ2-5
D gene: TRBD2
clone size: many
CDR3 DNA: TGTGCCAGCAGTTACTCGTTGACTAGCGGACAAGAGACCCAGTACTTC
CDR3 protein: CASSYSLTSGQETQYF

V gene: TRBV11-2
J gene: TRBJ2-1
D gene: TRBD2
clone size: many
CDR3 DNA: TGTGCCAGCAGCTTACGGCTAGCGGGAGGGGGTGAGCAGTTCTTC
CDR3 protein: CASSLRLAGGGEQFF

V gene: TRBV5-1
J gene: TRBJ2-7
D gene: .
clone size: many
CDR3 DNA: TGCGCCAGCAGCGGGGACACTTTGGGTGGATACGAGCAGTACTTC
CDR3 protein: CASSGDTLGGYEQYF

V gene: TRBV7-3
J gene: TRBJ2-1
D gene: TRBD2
clone size: few
CDR3 DNA: TGTGCCAGCAGCACGGGACTAGCGGGGGGGGGGAATGAGCAGTTCTTC
CDR3 protein: CASSTGLAGGGNEQFF

V gene: TRBV18
J gene: TRBJ2-5
D gene: TRBD1
clone size: .
CDR3 DNA: TGTGCCAGCTCACCTACTACAGGGGGGCGAGAGACCCAGTACTTC
CDR3 protein: CASSPTTGGRETQYF

V gene: TRBV24-1
J gene: TRBJ2-1
D gene: .
clone size: few
CDR3 DNA: TGTGCCACCAGTGATCCCAATGGGGGCAATGAGCAGTTCTTC
CDR3 protein: CATSDPNGGNEQFF

V gene: TRBV6-5
J gene: TRBJ1-4
D gene: TRBD1
clone size: .
CDR3 DNA: TGTGCCAGCAGCTCCTCCGGGACAGGGAACGAAAAACTGTTTTTT
CDR3 protein: CASSSSGTGNEKLFF

V gene: TRBV7-2
J gene: TRBJ1-6
D gene: .
clone size: .
CDR3 DNA: TGTGCCAGCAGCTTAGGGGGTTCTGGTGGTAATTCACCCCTCCACTTT
CDR3 protein: CASSLGGSGGNSPLHF

V gene: TRBV12-3/TRBV12-4
J gene: TRBJ2-2
D gene: .
clone size: .
CDR3 DNA: TGTGCCAGCAGTTTTGGTGGAGGAAACACCGGGGAGCTGTTTTTT
CDR3 protein: CASSFGGGNTGELFF

V gene: TRBV20-1
J gene: TRBJ1-3
D gene: .
clone size: .
CDR3 DNA: TGCAGTGCTAGAGATTGGGGGGCTGGAAACACCATATATTTT
CDR3 protein: CSARDWGAGNTIYF

V gene: TRBV27
J gene: TRBJ1-2
D gene: .
clone size: .
CDR3 DNA: TGTGCCAGCAGAGACACGAATAGGAGGCGCGGGGGCTACACCTTC
CDR3 protein: CASRDTNRRRGGYTF

V gene: TRBV7-6
J gene: TRBJ2-7
D gene: TRBD2
clone size: .
CDR3 DNA: TGTGCCAGCAGCGTCGGACTAGCGGGAGTATTCGAGCAGTACTTC
CDR3 protein: CASSVGLAGVFEQYF

V gene: TRBV2
J gene: TRBJ1-4
D gene: .
clone size: many
CDR3 DNA: TGTGCCAGCAGTGCGGTGAATGAAAAACTGTTTTTT
CDR3 protein: CASSAVNEKLFF

V gene: TRBV29-1
J gene: TRBJ1-6
D gene: .
clone size: .
CDR3 DNA: TGCAGCGTAACCAGGGACCTTAATTCACCCCTCCACTTT
CDR3 protein: CSVTRDLNSPLHF

V gene: TRBV2
J gene: TRBJ2-2
D gene: TRBD2
clone size: few
CDR3 DNA: TGTGCCAGCAGTTCCGGGACTAACGCCGGGGAGCTGTTTTTT
CDR3 protein: CASSSGTNAGELFF

V gene: TRBV19
J gene: TRBJ2-1
D gene: TRBD2
clone size: few
CDR3 DNA: TGTGCCAGTAGTAGCGGGGGGATGCAGGCCAATGAGCAGTTCTTC
CDR3 protein: CASSSGGMQANEQFF

V gene: TRBV20-1
J gene: TRBJ2-4
D gene: TRBD2
clone size: few
CDR3 DNA: TGCAGTGCGATGGGACTAGCGGGTATTCAGTACTTC
CDR3 protein: CSAMGLAGIQYF

V gene: TRBV4-2
J gene: TRBJ2-1
D gene: .
clone size: few
CDR3 DNA: TGTGCCAGCAGCCAAGGGAGCGCCGAGGGCTCCTACAATGAGCAGTTCTTC
CDR3 protein: CASSQGSAEGSYNEQFF

V gene: TRBV27
J gene: TRBJ2-1
D gene: TRBD2
clone size: .
CDR3 DNA: TGTGCCAGCAGTATAACTAGCGGATCCTACAATGAGCAGTTCTTC
CDR3 protein: CASSITSGSYNEQFF

V gene: TRBV7-8
J gene: TRBJ1-5
D gene: TRBD1
clone size: .
CDR3 DNA: TGTGCCAGCAGCTCGTACGACGGGACAGGGGATCAGCCCCAGCATTTT
CDR3 protein: CASSSYDGTGDQPQHF

V gene: TRBV3-1
J gene: TRBJ2-5
D gene: .
clone size: many
CDR3 DNA: TGTGCCAGCAGCCCGACAGGAGTTGGAGAGACCCAGTACTTC
CDR3 protein: CASSPTGVGETQYF

V gene: TRBV5-1
J gene: TRBJ1-6
D gene: .
clone size: few
CDR3 DNA: TGCGCCAGCAGCTTCGGGGCGGTGAATTCACCCCTCCACTTT
CDR3 protein: CASSFGAVNSPLHF